The 3 T cell receptor beta chains given below trace back to one sample, sequenced in a study of cytomegalovirus exposure and HLA in healthy donors. Researchers ran the PCR with 60 Vbeta and 13 Jbeta primers. Sequencing used immunoSEQ multiplex PCR; TCRdb keeps in-frame clones, though not all of them. In the table there are roughly 130,000 clones, 80% of which are singletons. Sequencing was done on a sample of PBMCs. These receptors all stem from a male donor in good health and CMV-seronegative.

The V call is TRBV4-1, the J call TRBJ2-1, with 13 bases identical to TRBD2. V shed 3 bases and J 10 bases; nucleotides not matched to a gene: 15. Germline V CDR1 and CDR2: MGHRA, YSYEKL. The CDR3 has 18 residues. The CDR3 bases are TGCGCCAGCAGCCATGGGGGGGGGACTAGCGGGACCCAGGGGGAGCAGTTCTTC. Encoded protein: CASSHGGGTSGTQGEQFF.

The chain links TRBV27 to TRBJ2-1, with 10 bases that match TRBD1. CDR1 MNHEY and CDR2 SMNVEV come from the germline V gene (reference sequence). The ends lost 3 bases at V and 6 bases at J; junction bases unmatched: 8. CDR3 length equals 16 residues. The CDR3 sequence is CASSLNAGTGVNEQFF. CDR3 sequence (DNA): TGTGCCAGCAGTTTGAATGCCGGGACAGGGGTCAATGAGCAGTTCTTC.

The V gene is TRBV5-8, the J gene TRBJ2-7; 7 positions agree with TRBD1. This CDR3 spans 14 amino acids. J gave up 6 bases and V 4 bases, and 10 bases lay outside the gene matches. Germline lookup yields CDR1 SGHTS and CDR2 YDEGEE. The CDR3 is CASSTEDRSLEQYF. The CDR3 DNA is TGTGCCAGCAGCACCGAGGACAGGAGCCTCGAGCAGTACTTC.